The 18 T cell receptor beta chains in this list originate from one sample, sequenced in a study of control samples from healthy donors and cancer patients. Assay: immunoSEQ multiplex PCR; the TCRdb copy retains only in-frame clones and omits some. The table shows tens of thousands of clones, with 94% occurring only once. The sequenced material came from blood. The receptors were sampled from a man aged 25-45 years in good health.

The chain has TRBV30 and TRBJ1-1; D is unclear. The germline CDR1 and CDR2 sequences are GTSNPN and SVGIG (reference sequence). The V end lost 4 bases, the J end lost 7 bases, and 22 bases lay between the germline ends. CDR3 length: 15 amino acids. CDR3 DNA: TGTGCCTGGACCAAAGGGCCACCTTCTCGCGGTGAAGCTTTCTTT. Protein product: CAWTKGPPSRGEAFF.

CDR3 loop: CASSSVREGAGMRRAFF. The DNA for the CDR3 is TGTGCCAGCAGTTCAGTTCGGGAGGGGGCAGGAATGAGGCGAGCTTTCTTT. The chain is built from TRBV28 and TRBJ1-1; 7 bases are a match to TRBD1. CDR1 is MDHEN and CDR2 is SYDVKM in the germline V gene. The CDR3 covers 17 residues. After removal of 4 bases from V and 10 bases from J, the junction contained 21 bases not matched to a gene. Filled out from reference TRBV28 and TRBJ1-1, the complete variable domain reads DVKVTQSSRYLVKRTGEKVFLECVQDMDHENMFWYRQDPGLGLRLIYFSYDVKMKEKGDIPEGYSVSREKKERFSLILESASTNQTSMYLCASSSVREGAGMRRAFFGQGTRLTVV.

CDR3 region: CASSSAGLSYEQYF. The CDR3 DNA reads as TGCGCCAGCAGCTCGGCAGGACTCTCCTACGAGCAGTACTTC. The rearrangement links TRBV5-1 to TRBJ2-7, with a possible D match to TRBD2 (5 bases). V was pared by 3 bases and J by 0 bases, with 10 bases between. The CDR3 length is 14 residues. Germline assignment: CDR1 SGHRS and CDR2 YFSETQ.

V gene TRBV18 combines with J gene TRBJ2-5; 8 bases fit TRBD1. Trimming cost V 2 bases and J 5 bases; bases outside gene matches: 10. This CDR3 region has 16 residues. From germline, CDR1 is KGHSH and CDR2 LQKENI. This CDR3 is CASSPRAPGGSETQYF. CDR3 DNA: TGTGCCAGCTCACCAAGGGCCCCAGGGGGCTCTGAGACCCAGTACTTC. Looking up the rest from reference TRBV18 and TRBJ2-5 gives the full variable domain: NAGVMQNPRHLVRRRGQEARLRCSPMKGHSHVYWYRQLPEEGLKFMVYLQKENIIDESGMPKERFSAEFPKEGPSILRIQQVVRGDSAAYFCASSPRAPGGSETQYFGPGTRLLVL.

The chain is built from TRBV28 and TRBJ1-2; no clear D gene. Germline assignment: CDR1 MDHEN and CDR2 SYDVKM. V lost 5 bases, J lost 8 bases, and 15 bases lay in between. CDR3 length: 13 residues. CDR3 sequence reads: CASSPVGRVGYTF. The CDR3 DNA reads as TGTGCCAGCAGTCCAGTCGGCCGTGTCGGCTACACCTTC.

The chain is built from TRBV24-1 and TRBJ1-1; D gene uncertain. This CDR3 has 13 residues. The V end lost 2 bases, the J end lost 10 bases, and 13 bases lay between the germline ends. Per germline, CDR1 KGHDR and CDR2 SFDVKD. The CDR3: CATSDSTVSRAFF. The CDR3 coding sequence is TGTGCCACCAGTGATTCCACCGTTTCAAGAGCTTTCTTT.

The CDR3 here is CASSELRTGVGNTEAFF. The CDR3 DNA reads TGCGCCAGCAGTGAATTGAGGACAGGGGTAGGGAACACTGAAGCTTTCTTT. This chain connects TRBV10-1 to TRBJ1-1; TRBD1 matches 9 bases. This CDR3 comprises 17 residues. The trim removed 3 bases at V and 1 base at J, leaving 9 bases unmatched. CDR1 and CDR2 from the germline V gene are WNHNN and SYGVQD (reference sequence).

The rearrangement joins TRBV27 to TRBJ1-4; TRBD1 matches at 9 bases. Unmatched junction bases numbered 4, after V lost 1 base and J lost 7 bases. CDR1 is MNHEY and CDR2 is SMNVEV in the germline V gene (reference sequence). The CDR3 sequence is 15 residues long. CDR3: CASSLWTGVGEKLFF. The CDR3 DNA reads TGTGCCAGCAGTTTATGGACAGGGGTGGGTGAAAAACTGTTTTTT.

CDR3 coding DNA: TGTGCCAGCAGCTTAGCGGACGGAGAGACTGAAGCTTTCTTT. This codes for CASSLADGETEAFF. V and J are TRBV7-9 and TRBJ1-1; D gene ambiguous. V was trimmed by 0 bases and J by 5 bases, leaving 10 bases between them. Germline lookup yields CDR1 SEHNR and CDR2 FQNEAQ (reference sequence). The CDR3 has 14 residues.

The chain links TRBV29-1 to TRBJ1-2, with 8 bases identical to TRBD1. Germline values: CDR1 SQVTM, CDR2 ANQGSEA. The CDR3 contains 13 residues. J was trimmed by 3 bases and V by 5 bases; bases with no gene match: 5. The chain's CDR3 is CSVLGQGDYGYTF. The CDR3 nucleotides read TGCAGCGTTCTCGGACAGGGCGACTATGGCTACACCTTC.

CDR3 in DNA: TGTGCCTGGAGTGAAGTAGCCAACACTGAAGCTTTCTTT. Amino acid sequence: CAWSEVANTEAFF. The V gene is TRBV30, the J gene TRBJ1-1; D unresolved. The germline V and J ends were trimmed by 1 base and 2 bases, with 8 bases remaining between them. Germline CDR1 is GTSNPN and CDR2 is SVGIG (reference sequence). CDR3 length: 13 residues.

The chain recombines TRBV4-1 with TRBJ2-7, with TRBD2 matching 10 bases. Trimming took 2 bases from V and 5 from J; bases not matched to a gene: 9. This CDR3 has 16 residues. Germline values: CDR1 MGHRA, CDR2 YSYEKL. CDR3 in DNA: TGCGCCAGCAGCCAAAGCCCTAGCGGGAGTACCCACGAGCAGTACTTC. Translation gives CASSQSPSGSTHEQYF.

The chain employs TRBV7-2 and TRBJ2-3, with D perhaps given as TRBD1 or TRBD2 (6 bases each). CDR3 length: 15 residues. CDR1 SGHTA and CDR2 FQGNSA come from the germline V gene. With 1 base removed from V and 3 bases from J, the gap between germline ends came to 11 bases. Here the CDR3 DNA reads TGTGCCAGCAGCTTAGAGGGGGGCGGGACAGATACGCAGTATTTT. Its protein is CASSLEGGGTDTQYF.

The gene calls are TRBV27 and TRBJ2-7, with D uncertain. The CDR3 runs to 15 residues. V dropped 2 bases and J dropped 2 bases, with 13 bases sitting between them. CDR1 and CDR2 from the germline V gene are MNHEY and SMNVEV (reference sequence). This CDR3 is CASSLNLDGPYEQYF. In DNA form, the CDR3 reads TGTGCCAGCAGTTTAAACTTGGACGGCCCCTACGAGCAGTACTTC.

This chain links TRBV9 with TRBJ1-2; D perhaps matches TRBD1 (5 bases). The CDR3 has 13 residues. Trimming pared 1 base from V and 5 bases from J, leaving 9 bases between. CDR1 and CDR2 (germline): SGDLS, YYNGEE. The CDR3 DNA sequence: TGTGCCAGCAGCGTACCCGGGGCTTATGGCTACACCTTC. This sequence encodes CASSVPGAYGYTF.

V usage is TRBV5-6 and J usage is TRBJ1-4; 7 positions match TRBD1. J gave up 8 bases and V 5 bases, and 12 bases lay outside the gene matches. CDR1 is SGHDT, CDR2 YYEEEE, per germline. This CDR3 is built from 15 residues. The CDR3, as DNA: TGTGCCAGCAGTATAATGACAGGGTATTACGAAAAACTGTTTTTT. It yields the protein CASSIMTGYYEKLFF.

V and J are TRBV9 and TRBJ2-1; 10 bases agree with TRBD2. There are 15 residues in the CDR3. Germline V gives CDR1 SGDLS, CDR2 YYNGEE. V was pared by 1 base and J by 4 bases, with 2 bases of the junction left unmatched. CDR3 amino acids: CASSVLAGGYNEQFF. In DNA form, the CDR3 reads TGTGCCAGCAGCGTATTAGCGGGGGGTTACAATGAGCAGTTCTTC.

CDR3 region: CASSLHPGDTEAFF. CDR3 coding DNA: TGCGCCAGCAGTTTACATCCAGGGGACACTGAAGCTTTCTTT. V and J are TRBV4-1 and TRBJ1-1; TRBD1 is a possible D gene (6 bases). The CDR3 runs to 14 residues. V lost 6 bases and J 3 bases, leaving 14 bases between the germline ends. The V gene's germline CDR1 is MGHRA and CDR2 YSYEKL.